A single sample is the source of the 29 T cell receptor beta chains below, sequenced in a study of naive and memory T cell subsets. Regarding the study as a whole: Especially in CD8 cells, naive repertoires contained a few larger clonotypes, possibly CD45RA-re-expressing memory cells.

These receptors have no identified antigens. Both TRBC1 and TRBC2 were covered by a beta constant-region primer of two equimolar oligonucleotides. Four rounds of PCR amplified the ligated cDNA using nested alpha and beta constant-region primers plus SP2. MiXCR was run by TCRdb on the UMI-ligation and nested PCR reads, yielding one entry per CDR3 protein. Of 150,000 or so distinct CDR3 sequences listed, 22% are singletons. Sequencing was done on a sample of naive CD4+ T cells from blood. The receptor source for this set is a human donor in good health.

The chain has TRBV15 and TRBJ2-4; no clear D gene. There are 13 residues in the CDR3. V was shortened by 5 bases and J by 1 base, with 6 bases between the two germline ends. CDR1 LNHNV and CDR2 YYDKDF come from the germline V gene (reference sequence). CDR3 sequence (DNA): TGTGCCACCAGCCCTGGGGCCAAAAACATTCAGTACTTC. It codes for CATSPGAKNIQYF.

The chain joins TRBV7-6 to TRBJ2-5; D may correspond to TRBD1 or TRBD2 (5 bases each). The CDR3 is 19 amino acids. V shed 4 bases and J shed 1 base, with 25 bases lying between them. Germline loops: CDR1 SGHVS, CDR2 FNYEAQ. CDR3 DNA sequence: TGTGCCAGCAGCTCAAAGGGACGGAGCCGCAAGGCCACCCAAGAGACCCAGTACTTC. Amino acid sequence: CASSSKGRSRKATQETQYF.

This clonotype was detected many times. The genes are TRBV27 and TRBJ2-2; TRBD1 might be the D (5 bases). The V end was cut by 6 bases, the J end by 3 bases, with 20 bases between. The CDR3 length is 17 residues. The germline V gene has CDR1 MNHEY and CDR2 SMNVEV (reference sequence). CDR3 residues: CASSLRPQTAHTGELFF. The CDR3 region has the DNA TGTGCCAGCAGCCTCCGGCCCCAGACAGCCCACACCGGGGAGCTGTTTTTT.

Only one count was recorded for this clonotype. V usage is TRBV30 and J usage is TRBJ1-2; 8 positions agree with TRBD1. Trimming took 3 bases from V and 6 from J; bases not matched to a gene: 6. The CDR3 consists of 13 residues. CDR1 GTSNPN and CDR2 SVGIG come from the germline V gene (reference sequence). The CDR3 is CAWSVGQGNGYTF. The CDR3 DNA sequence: TGTGCCTGGAGCGTTGGACAGGGTAATGGCTACACCTTC.

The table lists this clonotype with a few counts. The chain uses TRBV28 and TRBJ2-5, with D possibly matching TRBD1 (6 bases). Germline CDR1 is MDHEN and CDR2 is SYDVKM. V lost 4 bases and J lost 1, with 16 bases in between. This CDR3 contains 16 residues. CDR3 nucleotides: TGTGCCAGCAGTTCCCTCGGGACACTCCGCCAAGAGACCCAGTACTTC. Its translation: CASSSLGTLRQETQYF.

CDR3 bases: TGTGCCAGCAGTTCCGGGACTAGTCTTAGCACTGAGCAGTTCTTC. Its translation is CASSSGTSLSTEQFF. The V call is TRBV12-3 or TRBV12-4, the J call TRBJ2-1; 8 bases fit TRBD2. This CDR3 has 15 amino acids. V lost 4 bases to trimming and J lost 9 bases; unmatched junction nucleotides: 11.

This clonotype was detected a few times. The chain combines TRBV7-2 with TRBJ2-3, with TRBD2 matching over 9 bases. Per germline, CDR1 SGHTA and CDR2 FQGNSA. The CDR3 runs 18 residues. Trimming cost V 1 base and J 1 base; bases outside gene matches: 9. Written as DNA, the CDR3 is TGTGCCAGCAGCTTAGGGGCGGGAGGGCTTCAGGGCACAGATACGCAGTATTTT. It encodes CASSLGAGGLQGTDTQYF.

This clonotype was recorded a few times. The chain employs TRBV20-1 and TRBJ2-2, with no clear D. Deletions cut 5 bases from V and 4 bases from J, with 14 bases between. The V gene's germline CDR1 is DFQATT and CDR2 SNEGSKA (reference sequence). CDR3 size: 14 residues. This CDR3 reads CSAPRSHGTGELFF. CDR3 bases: TGCAGTGCTCCGCGATCCCACGGCACCGGGGAGCTGTTTTTT.

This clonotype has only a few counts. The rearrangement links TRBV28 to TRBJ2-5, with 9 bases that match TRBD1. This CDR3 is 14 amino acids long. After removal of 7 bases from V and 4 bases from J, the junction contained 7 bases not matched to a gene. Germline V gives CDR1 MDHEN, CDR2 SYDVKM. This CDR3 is CASKKQGASETQYF. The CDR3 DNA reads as TGTGCCAGCAAGAAACAGGGGGCATCAGAGACCCAGTACTTC.

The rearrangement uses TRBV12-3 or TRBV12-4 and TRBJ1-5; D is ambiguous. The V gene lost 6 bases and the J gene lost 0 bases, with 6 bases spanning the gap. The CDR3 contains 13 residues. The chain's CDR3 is CASRRDSNQPQHF. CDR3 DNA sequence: TGTGCCAGCAGAAGAGATAGCAATCAGCCCCAGCATTTT.

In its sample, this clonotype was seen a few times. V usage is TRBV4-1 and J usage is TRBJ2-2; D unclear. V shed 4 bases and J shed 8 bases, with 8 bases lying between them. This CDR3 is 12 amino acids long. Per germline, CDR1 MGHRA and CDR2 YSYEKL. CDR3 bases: TGCGCCAGCAGCCCGGGCCTTGGGGAGCTGTTTTTT. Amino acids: CASSPGLGELFF.

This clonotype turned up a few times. The CDR3 nucleotides are TGTGCCAGCAGCTTAGGGGACAGGGCGAACACTGAAGCTTTCTTT. It encodes CASSLGDRANTEAFF. J is TRBJ1-1 and V is TRBV7-9; 9 positions agree with TRBD1. CDR1 and CDR2 from the germline V gene are SEHNR and FQNEAQ (reference sequence). The V gene end was trimmed by 1 base and the J gene end by 1 base; junction bases not matched to a gene: 1. This CDR3 is built from 15 residues.

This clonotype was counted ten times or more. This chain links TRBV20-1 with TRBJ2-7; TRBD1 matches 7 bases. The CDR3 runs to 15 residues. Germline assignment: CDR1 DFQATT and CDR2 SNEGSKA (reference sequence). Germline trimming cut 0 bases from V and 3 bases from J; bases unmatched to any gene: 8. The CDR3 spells CSARDLRQGHYEQYF. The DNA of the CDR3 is TGCAGTGCTAGAGATCTTCGACAGGGACACTACGAGCAGTACTTC.

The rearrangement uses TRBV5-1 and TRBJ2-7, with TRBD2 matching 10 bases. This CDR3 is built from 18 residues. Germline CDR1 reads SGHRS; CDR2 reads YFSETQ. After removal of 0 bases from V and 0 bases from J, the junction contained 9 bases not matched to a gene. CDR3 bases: TGCGCCAGCAGCTTGGGGGGTAGCGGGAGGACTTTCTCCTACGAGCAGTACTTC. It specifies CASSLGGSGRTFSYEQYF. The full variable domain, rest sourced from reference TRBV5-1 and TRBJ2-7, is KAGVTQTPRYLIKTRGQQVTLSCSPISGHRSVSWYQQTPGQGLQFLFEYFSETQRNKGNFPGRFSGRQFSNSRSEMNVSTLELGDSALYLCASSLGGSGRTFSYEQYFGPGTRLTVT.

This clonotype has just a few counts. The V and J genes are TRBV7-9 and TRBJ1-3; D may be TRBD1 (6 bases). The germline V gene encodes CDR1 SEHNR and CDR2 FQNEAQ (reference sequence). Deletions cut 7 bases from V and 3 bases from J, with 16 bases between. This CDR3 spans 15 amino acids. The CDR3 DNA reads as TGTGCCAGCACCCCCGGGGACAAAAGTGGAAACACCATATATTTT. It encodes CASTPGDKSGNTIYF.

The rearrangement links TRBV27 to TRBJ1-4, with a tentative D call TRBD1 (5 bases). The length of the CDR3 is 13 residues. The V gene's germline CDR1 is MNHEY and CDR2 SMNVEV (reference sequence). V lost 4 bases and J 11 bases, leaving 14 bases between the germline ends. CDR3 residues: CASSSPGRWKLFF. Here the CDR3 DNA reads TGTGCCAGCAGTTCCCCGGGGCGATGGAAACTGTTTTTT. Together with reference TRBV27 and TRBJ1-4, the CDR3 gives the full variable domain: EAQVTQNPRYLITVTGKKLTVTCSQNMNHEYMSWYRQDPGLGLRQIYYSMNVEVTDKGDVPEGYKVSRKEKRNFPLILESPSPNQTSLYFCASSSPGRWKLFFGSGTQLSVL.

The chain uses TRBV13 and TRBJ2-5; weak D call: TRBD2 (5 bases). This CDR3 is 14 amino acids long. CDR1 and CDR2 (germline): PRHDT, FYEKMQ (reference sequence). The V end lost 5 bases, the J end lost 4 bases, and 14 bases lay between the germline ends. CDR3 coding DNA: TGTGCCAGCAGCCCCCGAGTGGGAGTAGAGACCCAGTACTTC. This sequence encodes CASSPRVGVETQYF.

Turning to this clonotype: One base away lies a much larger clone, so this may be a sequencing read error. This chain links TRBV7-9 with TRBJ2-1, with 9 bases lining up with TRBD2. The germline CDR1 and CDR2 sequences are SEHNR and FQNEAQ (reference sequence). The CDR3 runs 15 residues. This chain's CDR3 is CASSLVAGVPSEQSF. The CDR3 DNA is TGTGCCAGCAGCTTAGTAGCGGGAGTTCCTAGTGAGCAGTCCTTC.

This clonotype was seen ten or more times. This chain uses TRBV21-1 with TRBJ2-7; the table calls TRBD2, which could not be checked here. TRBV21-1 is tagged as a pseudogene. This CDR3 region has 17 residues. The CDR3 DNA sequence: TGTGCCAGCAGCAAAATAGTCTCCGAAGGGAGGGTCAACGAGCAGTACTTC. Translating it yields CASSKIVSEGRVNEQYF.

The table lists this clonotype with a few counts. The CDR3 here is CASSQGANQETQYF. As DNA, the CDR3 is TGCGCCAGCAGCCAAGGGGCCAACCAAGAGACCCAGTACTTC. The chain uses TRBV4-3 and TRBJ2-5, with D hard to call. Germline CDR1 reads LGHNA; CDR2 reads YSLEER. V lost 1 base and J lost 0, with 6 bases in between. There are 14 residues in the CDR3.

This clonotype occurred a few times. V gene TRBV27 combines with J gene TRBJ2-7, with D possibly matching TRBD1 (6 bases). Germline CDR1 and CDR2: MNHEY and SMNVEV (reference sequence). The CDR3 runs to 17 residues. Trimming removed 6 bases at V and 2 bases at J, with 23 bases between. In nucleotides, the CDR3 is TGTGCCAGCAGCCCAACCAATCTGGGCAGGGACACCTACGAGCAGTACTTC. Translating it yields CASSPTNLGRDTYEQYF.

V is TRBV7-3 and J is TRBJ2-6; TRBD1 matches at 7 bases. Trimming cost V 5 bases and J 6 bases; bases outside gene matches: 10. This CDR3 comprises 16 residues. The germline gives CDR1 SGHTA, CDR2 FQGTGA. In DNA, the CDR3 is TGTGCCAGCAGCCCCCGGACAGGCCTCATGGCCAACGTCCTGACTTTC. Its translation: CASSPRTGLMANVLTF.

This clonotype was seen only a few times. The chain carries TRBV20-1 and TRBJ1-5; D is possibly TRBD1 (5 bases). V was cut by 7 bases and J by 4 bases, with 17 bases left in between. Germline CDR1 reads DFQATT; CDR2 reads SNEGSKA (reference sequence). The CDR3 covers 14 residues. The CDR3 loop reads CSVHRPRGNQPQHF. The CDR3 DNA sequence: TGCAGTGTTCACCGGCCTCGGGGGAATCAGCCCCAGCATTTT.

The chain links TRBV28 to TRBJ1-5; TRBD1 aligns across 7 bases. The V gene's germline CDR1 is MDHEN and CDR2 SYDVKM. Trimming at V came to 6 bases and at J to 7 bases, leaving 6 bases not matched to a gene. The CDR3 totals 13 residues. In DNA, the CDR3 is TGTGCCAGCAGGCTAGGGGGCTACCAGCCCCAGCATTTT. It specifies CASRLGGYQPQHF.

The chain's CDR3 is CASSLLTSGSHEQYF. In nucleotides, the CDR3 is TGTGCCAGCAGCTTACTCACTAGCGGGAGTCACGAGCAGTACTTC. This rearrangement joins TRBV7-9 to TRBJ2-7; 11 positions agree with TRBD2. The germline V gene encodes CDR1 SEHNR and CDR2 FQNEAQ (reference sequence). With 2 bases clipped from V and 5 bases from J, the junction kept 5 bases outside the gene matches. The CDR3 consists of 15 residues.

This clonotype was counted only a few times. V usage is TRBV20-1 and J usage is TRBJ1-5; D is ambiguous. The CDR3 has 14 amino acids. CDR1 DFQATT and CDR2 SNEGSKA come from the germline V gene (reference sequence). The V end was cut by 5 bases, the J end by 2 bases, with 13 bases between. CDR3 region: CSAVPVWGNQPQHF. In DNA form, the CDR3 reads TGCAGTGCTGTCCCTGTCTGGGGCAATCAGCCCCAGCATTTT.

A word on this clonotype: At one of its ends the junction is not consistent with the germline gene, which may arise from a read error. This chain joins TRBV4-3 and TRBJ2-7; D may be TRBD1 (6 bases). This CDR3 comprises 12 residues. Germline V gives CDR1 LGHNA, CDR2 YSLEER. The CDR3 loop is CASSQAHSGHLF. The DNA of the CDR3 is TGCGCCAGCAGCCAAGCCCATTCGGGACACCTCTTC.

CDR3 nucleotide sequence: TGCGCCAGCAGCCAAGATACCGGACAGGGTCTGACTGAAGCTTTCTTT. Translated, it gives CASSQDTGQGLTEAFF. The chain combines TRBV4-3 with TRBJ1-1; 8 bases fit TRBD1. With V trimmed by 0 bases and J by 5 bases, 8 bases remained unmatched. Germline lookup yields CDR1 LGHNA and CDR2 YSLEER. CDR3 length: 16 residues.

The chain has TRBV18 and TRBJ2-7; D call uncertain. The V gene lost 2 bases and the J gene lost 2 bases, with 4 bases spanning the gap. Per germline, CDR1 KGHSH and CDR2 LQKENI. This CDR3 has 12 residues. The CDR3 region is CASSPGPYEQYF. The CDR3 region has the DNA TGTGCCAGCTCACCAGGCCCCTACGAGCAGTACTTC. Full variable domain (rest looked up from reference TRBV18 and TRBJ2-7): NAGVMQNPRHLVRRRGQEARLRCSPMKGHSHVYWYRQLPEEGLKFMVYLQKENIIDESGMPKERFSAEFPKEGPSILRIQQVVRGDSAAYFCASSPGPYEQYFGPGTRLTVT.